Sequencing of this T cell receptor beta chain was carried out in a study of blood T cell repertoires in COVID-19. Whole-study context: Acute and convalescent COVID-19 specimens originated in the United States, Italy and Spain. Sources were T cells, B-cell-depleted T cells, or PBMCs; the material itself was cDNA or gDNA.

Only in-frame clones appear in the TCRdb table, and some are missing; sequencing was by immunoSEQ multiplex PCR. The table includes roughly 250,000 clones, 84% detected once. CDR1 and CDR2 (germline): MNHEY, SVGAGI. CDR3 length: 13 amino acids. Germline trimming cut 8 bases from V and 8 bases from J; bases unmatched to any gene: 7. The V call is TRBV6-5, the J call TRBJ2-1; TRBD1 agrees at 9 bases. What was sequenced was peripheral blood. The source of this sequence is a person aged 70 to 85 with COVID-19, enrolled during active disease. In DNA form, the CDR3 reads TGTGCCAGCGGCCGGGACAGGGTCGATGAGCAGTTCTTC. It encodes CASGRDRVDEQFF.